This TCR beta chain comes out of a study of shared clonotypes between healthy human individuals. Here immunoSEQ multiplex PCR was the method, and the copy in TCRdb shows in-frame clones only, minus some. The data show more than 2,000,000 clones, just over 90% seen once. Unmatched junction bases numbered 9, after V lost 4 bases and J lost 8 bases. Germline V gene data show CDR1 as LGHNA and CDR2 as YSLEER. CDR3 length equals 15 residues. This chain links TRBV4-3 with TRBJ2-1; 9 nucleotides match TRBD2. Specimen: naive CD4+ T cells sorted from blood. As to subset: CD45RA+ positively selected. The clonotype originates from a man between 18 and 29 years old in good health. DNA for the CDR3: TGCGCCAGCAGCCTTCAAATAGCGGGAGAATATGAGCAGTTCTTC. This translates into CASSLQIAGEYEQFF.